Shown below are 5 T cell receptor beta chains from a single sample sequenced in a study of blood T cells in healthy people across ages (dated by TCRdb to 2013 to 2016). The library was produced with 5' RACE. Sequencer: Illumina HiSeq 2500. The second PCR ran for roughly 7 to 11 cycles and used a J-beta primer mix along with a sample-barcoded 5' primer. TCRdb reprocessing: public reads trimmed at Q25 with fastp, clones called with MiXCR, in-frame beta chains kept. A single entry per CDR3 protein holds the most common genes and DNA from its merged rows. This sample comprises approximately 810,000 distinct CDR3 sequences, 25% to 35% of them detected only once. The top ten clones comprise approximately 15% of the sample. Specimen: blood. The receptors originated from a woman of 80 years or more in good health.

The chain has TRBV6-2 or TRBV6-3 and TRBJ1-5, with a tentative D call TRBD1 (6 bases). CDR1 is MNHEY, CDR2 SVGEGT, per germline. The length of the CDR3 is 15 residues. Trimming took 7 bases from V and 4 from J, leaving 17 bases between them. The CDR3 DNA sequence: TGTGCCAGCAAATGGGGGGCAGGTGGTAATCAGCCCCAGCATTTT. It specifies CASKWGAGGNQPQHF.

The chain carries TRBV20-1 and TRBJ1-1; D is unresolved. Trimming removed 4 bases at V and 4 bases at J, with 13 bases between. This CDR3 contains 13 residues. The germline gives CDR1 DFQATT, CDR2 SNEGSKA (reference sequence). The CDR3 sequence: CSAIRPPSTEAFF. CDR3 DNA: TGCAGTGCTATCCGACCGCCCAGCACTGAAGCTTTCTTT.

This clonotype came up many times. This rearrangement joins TRBV6-2 or TRBV6-3 to TRBJ2-5; D is ambiguous. Deletions cut 4 bases from V and 3 bases from J, with 15 bases between. The CDR3 is 15 residues long. Germline CDR1 is MNHEY and CDR2 is SVGEGT. CDR3 nucleotide sequence: TGTGCCAGCAGTTCTACGATAACGCTCAAAGAGACCCAGTACTTC. It specifies CASSSTITLKETQYF.

This clonotype was counted a few times. This chain joins TRBV3-1 and TRBJ1-6; D gene unclear. The CDR3 length is 14 residues. The germline CDR1 and CDR2 sequences are LGHDT and YNNKEL (reference sequence). Trimming shortened V by 3 bases and J by 7 bases, and 10 bases separated the two germline ends. The CDR3 DNA reads TGTGCCAGCAGCCACTATACAGCAAATTCACCCCTCCACTTT. This sequence encodes CASSHYTANSPLHF.

This clonotype has a count of ten or more. V and J are TRBV2 and TRBJ1-2, with D tentatively TRBD1 (5 bases). The ends were cut back, 5 bases at V and 8 bases at J, with 18 bases in the middle. In germline, CDR1 is SNHLY, CDR2 FYNNEI. This CDR3 comprises 14 residues. The CDR3 protein is CASSRGQPIWGYTF. CDR3 nucleotide sequence: TGTGCCAGCAGTCGCGGACAACCGATTTGGGGCTACACCTTC.